The next 29 T cell receptor beta chains were all read from a single sample in a study of vaccination effects on CD4 cells after COVID-19. Clones were sequenced by immunoSEQ multiplex PCR, and TCRdb holds only the in-frame ones, with some missing. The sample carries tens of thousands of clones, more than 60% recorded once. In the ViraFEST assay, antigen-specific CD4+ clonotypes were identified by expansion after peptide-pool stimulation. With more than 9 days of culture completed, CD4+ T cells were isolated. Among the vaccine recipients, none had a prior SARS-CoV-2 infection, and nucleocapsid antibodies were negative. Antigens for these TCRs are unknown. Specimen: CD4+ T cells from PBMCs cultured with SARS-CoV-2 spike peptides, collected before COVID-19 vaccination. These receptor sequences come from a human donor who received a COVID-19 vaccine.

This clone came up a few times. The chain couples TRBV4-1 to TRBJ1-2; possible D gene TRBD1, 6 bases. V dropped 0 bases and J dropped 8 bases, with 22 bases sitting between them. Germline CDR1 MGHRA, CDR2 YSYEKL. This CDR3 is 17 amino acids long. For the CDR3, the DNA is TGCGCCAGCAGCCAAGATACGGGGGGCGGAGGGAGAGGCGGCTACACCTTC. Translating gives CASSQDTGGGGRGGYTF.

This clone was recorded a few times. This chain uses TRBV30 with TRBJ2-3; 7 bases match TRBD1. Germline-derived CDR1 and CDR2 are GTSNPN and SVGIG (reference sequence). V dropped 5 bases and J dropped 3; count of bases not matched to a gene: 11. The CDR3 is 15 amino acids. This chain's CDR3 is CAWVRDSLRTDTQYF. The CDR3 coding sequence is TGTGCCTGGGTGAGGGACAGTCTGAGAACAGATACGCAGTATTTT.

The chain joins TRBV6-6 to TRBJ2-3, with unresolved D. Germline values: CDR1 MNHNY, CDR2 SVGAGI (reference sequence). The CDR3 sequence is 15 residues long. Trimming took 5 bases from V and 0 from J, leaving 12 bases between them. DNA of the CDR3: TGTGCCAGCAGTCGGACGCGGAGTAGCACAGATACGCAGTATTTT. Translation gives CASSRTRSSTDTQYF.

The chain uses TRBV21-1 and TRBJ2-7; the D call of TRBD1 is as the table states it, not checked on the DNA. TRBV21-1 is tagged as a pseudogene. The CDR3 has 16 amino acids. CDR3 in DNA: TGTGCCAGCAGCAAAGGACGGACAGGGAGCTCCTACGAGCAGTACGTC. This sequence encodes CASSKGRTGSSYEQYV.

The chain carries TRBV13 and TRBJ2-6; the D is unclear. This CDR3 contains 15 residues. Germline-derived CDR1 and CDR2 are PRHDT and FYEKMQ (reference sequence). The ends were cut back, 6 bases at V and 0 bases at J, with 9 bases in the middle. The CDR3 region has the DNA TGTGCCAGCAGAACACGGAGCTCTGGGGCCAACGTCCTGACTTTC. It specifies CASRTRSSGANVLTF.

The genes are TRBV6-6 and TRBJ2-1; D gene uncertain. The germline V gene encodes CDR1 MNHNY and CDR2 SVGAGI (reference sequence). V was clipped by 6 bases and J by 0 bases, with 15 bases between them. The CDR3 totals 16 residues. The CDR3 protein is CASSQLDGNSYNEQFF. CDR3 in DNA: TGTGCCAGCAGCCAGTTAGATGGCAACTCCTACAATGAGCAGTTCTTC.

This sequence joins TRBV6-5 and TRBJ1-2; no clear D. CDR1 MNHEY and CDR2 SVGAGI come from the germline V gene. The ends were cut back, 5 bases at V and 1 base at J, with 8 bases in the middle. The CDR3 is 13 residues long. The CDR3 loop reads CASSKQSNYGYTF. CDR3 DNA sequence: TGTGCCAGCAGTAAACAGAGTAACTATGGCTACACCTTC.

J is TRBJ2-5 and V is TRBV6-4, with 8 bases matching TRBD1. The CDR3 covers 13 residues. In germline, CDR1 is MRHNA, CDR2 SNTAGT. The V gene end was trimmed by 6 bases and the J gene end by 5 bases; junction bases not matched to a gene: 5. This CDR3 reads CASSFNRGETQYF. The CDR3, as DNA: TGTGCCAGCAGCTTTAACAGGGGGGAGACCCAGTACTTC.

In its sample, this clone was seen a few times. Here the CDR3 reads CASSSGAGWNSPLHF. The CDR3 bases are TGTGCCAGCAGCTCGGGGGCAGGGTGGAATTCACCCCTCCACTTT. This sequence joins TRBV5-6 and TRBJ1-6; D may be TRBD1 (6 bases). Germline CDR1 reads SGHDT; CDR2 reads YYEEEE. The CDR3 extends over 15 amino acids. Trimming took 3 bases from V and 7 from J, leaving 14 bases between them.

The count of this clone is one. The rearrangement joins TRBV4-3 to TRBJ2-3, with a possible D match to TRBD2 (6 bases). The CDR3 spans 14 residues. V shed 1 base and J shed 8 bases, with 13 bases lying between them. Germline loops: CDR1 LGHNA, CDR2 YSLEER. This CDR3 is CASSQVVVGGTQYF. The CDR3 DNA reads as TGCGCCAGCAGCCAAGTGGTCGTCGGGGGTACGCAGTATTTT.

J is TRBJ2-5 and V is TRBV2; D unclear. V was trimmed by 6 bases and J by 0 bases, leaving 11 bases between them. The CDR3 spans 14 residues. The germline gives CDR1 SNHLY, CDR2 FYNNEI. As DNA, the CDR3 is TGTGCCAGCAGCTTAACAGCGTACCAAGAGACCCAGTACTTC. Translating it yields CASSLTAYQETQYF. Supplemented by reference TRBV2 and TRBJ2-5, the full variable domain reads EPEVTQTPSHQVTQMGQEVILRCVPISNHLYFYWYRQILGQKVEFLVSFYNNEISEKSEIFDDQFSVERPDGSNFTLKIRSTKLEDSAMYFCASSLTAYQETQYFGPGTRLLVL.

CDR3 region: CASSQEVRNTEAFF. DNA of the CDR3: TGCGCCAGCAGCCAAGAAGTAAGGAACACTGAAGCTTTCTTT. The chain couples TRBV4-1 to TRBJ1-1; D is unclear. This CDR3 has 14 amino acids. Germline V CDR1 and CDR2: MGHRA, YSYEKL. V was clipped by 0 bases and J by 1 base, with 6 bases between them.

The chain recombines TRBV25-1 with TRBJ2-2; unclear D gene. V lost 7 bases, J lost 5 bases, and 11 bases lay in between. The CDR3 runs to 13 residues. Germline assignment: CDR1 MGHDK and CDR2 SYGVNS. CDR3 protein: CASMTWGTGELFF. CDR3 nucleotide sequence: TGTGCCAGCATGACCTGGGGTACCGGGGAGCTGTTTTTT.

The chain employs TRBV19 and TRBJ1-2; D is unclear. The ends were cut back, 7 bases at V and 6 bases at J, with 12 bases in the middle. The germline gives CDR1 LNHDA, CDR2 SQIVND (reference sequence). The CDR3 contains 12 residues. The CDR3 nucleotides read TGTGCCAGTATCGGGCAGGCTGATGGCTACACCTTC. Translating it yields CASIGQADGYTF.

The chain uses TRBV18 and TRBJ2-5; 9 bases agree with TRBD2. V was pared by 6 bases and J by 2 bases, with 4 bases of the junction left unmatched. The CDR3 loop spans 14 amino acids. CDR1 and CDR2 (germline): KGHSH, LQKENI. CDR3 sequence reads: CASSRAGGQETQYF. CDR3 nucleotide sequence: TGTGCCAGCTCGCGCGCGGGGGGGCAAGAGACCCAGTACTTC.

The V gene is TRBV19, the J gene TRBJ1-4; 7 nucleotides align to TRBD1. CDR3 length: 15 residues. With V trimmed by 2 bases and J by 8 bases, 8 bases remained unmatched. Germline V lookup: CDR1 LNHDA, CDR2 SQIVND (reference sequence). The CDR3 region has the DNA TGTGCCAGTAGTATAACCGGGACAGCACACGAAAAACTGTTTTTT. Translated: CASSITGTAHEKLFF.

At least ten counts were recorded for this clone. The chain recombines TRBV6-4 with TRBJ1-6, with 11 bases lining up with TRBD1. This CDR3 has 15 residues. Germline V lookup: CDR1 MRHNA, CDR2 SNTAGT. V trimming: 6 bases; J trimming: 10 bases; junction bases outside the gene matches: 8. The CDR3 spells CASRATGTGGSPLHF. Here the CDR3 DNA reads TGTGCCAGCAGAGCGACCGGGACAGGGGGATCACCCCTCCACTTT.

The rearrangement links TRBV7-2 to TRBJ2-5; 9 bases fit TRBD2. Germline assignment: CDR1 SGHTA and CDR2 FQGNSA. The CDR3 runs to 14 residues. Trimming took 7 bases from V and 5 from J; bases not matched to a gene: 8. The CDR3 nucleotides are TGTGCCAGCACCCTACTAGCGGGTATTGAGACCCAGTACTTC. Translated: CASTLLAGIETQYF.

This clone has more than one count but fewer than ten. This chain uses TRBV24-1 with TRBJ2-1; D uncertain. CDR1 KGHDR and CDR2 SFDVKD come from the germline V gene. Trimming took off 5 bases at V and 6 bases at J, with 16 bases between the two ends. The CDR3 consists of 15 residues. CDR3 sequence reads: CATSVPLDGSNEQFF. CDR3 coding DNA: TGTGCCACCAGTGTCCCCCTCGACGGTTCCAATGAGCAGTTCTTC.

This chain connects TRBV7-2 to TRBJ2-2, with D maybe TRBD1 (6 bases). This CDR3 is built from 15 residues. The V gene lost 4 bases and the J gene lost 1 base, with 10 bases spanning the gap. In germline, CDR1 is SGHTA, CDR2 FQGNSA. CDR3 in amino acids: CASSWSTGNTGELFF. In DNA form, the CDR3 reads TGTGCCAGCAGCTGGTCGACAGGGAACACCGGGGAGCTGTTTTTT.

This rearrangement joins TRBV3-1 (or the pseudogene TRBV3-2) to TRBJ1-1; possible D gene TRBD1, 5 bases. Looked up from germline, CDR1 is LGHDT and CDR2 is YNNKEL (reference sequence). Trimming removed 0 bases at V and 6 bases at J, with 14 bases between. CDR3 length: 15 residues. The CDR3 region has the DNA TGTGCCAGCAGCCAAGAGTCAGGGCGGGGGGCTGAAGCTTTCTTT. Protein: CASSQESGRGAEAFF.

This chain connects TRBV13 to TRBJ1-2; 9 nucleotides align to TRBD1. CDR1 and CDR2 (germline): PRHDT, FYEKMQ (reference sequence). The V segment lost 6 bases and the J segment 5 bases; nucleotides outside the gene matches: 7. The CDR3 length is 14 residues. CDR3 sequence: CASRARDRVYGYTF. CDR3 in DNA: TGTGCCAGCAGGGCCCGGGACAGGGTATATGGCTACACCTTC.

The chain carries TRBV30 and TRBJ2-2, with no clear D. The V gene lost 3 bases and the J gene lost 6 bases, with 5 bases spanning the gap. Germline values: CDR1 GTSNPN, CDR2 SVGIG (reference sequence). The CDR3 is 11 amino acids. CDR3 protein: CAWRRPGELFF. CDR3 sequence (DNA): TGTGCCTGGAGAAGACCCGGGGAGCTGTTTTTT.

The J gene is TRBJ1-1, the V gene TRBV4-1; 8 bases align to TRBD1. Germline V gives CDR1 MGHRA, CDR2 YSYEKL. The junction had 9 bases not matched to a gene; V was cut back by 3 bases and J by 3 bases. The CDR3 extends over 16 amino acids. CDR3 coding DNA: TGCGCCAGCAGCCAGCAGATGGGGGACAGGTACACTGAAGCTTTCTTT. Translating it yields CASSQQMGDRYTEAFF.

There are a few counts of this clone. The V and J genes are TRBV6-2 or TRBV6-3 and TRBJ2-5; D ambiguous. The V gene's germline CDR1 is MNHEY and CDR2 SVGEGT. This CDR3 has 11 residues. V was shortened by 4 bases and J by 7 bases, with 7 bases between the two germline ends. This CDR3 reads CASSSPGTQYF. In DNA, the CDR3 is TGTGCCAGCAGTTCCCCGGGGACCCAGTACTTC.

In this sample, this clone turned up a few times. V usage is TRBV5-1 and J usage is TRBJ1-1; D is unclear. This CDR3 region has 15 residues. The V gene lost 2 bases and the J gene lost 2 bases, with 13 bases spanning the gap. Germline V gene data show CDR1 as SGHRS and CDR2 as YFSETQ. Here the CDR3 reads CASSFLSYGNTEAFF. In DNA form, the CDR3 reads TGCGCCAGCAGCTTCTTATCCTACGGCAACACTGAAGCTTTCTTT. Complete variable domain (other parts from reference TRBV5-1 and TRBJ1-1): KAGVTQTPRYLIKTRGQQVTLSCSPISGHRSVSWYQQTPGQGLQFLFEYFSETQRNKGNFPGRFSGRQFSNSRSEMNVSTLELGDSALYLCASSFLSYGNTEAFFGQGTRLTVV.

The chain has TRBV7-8 and TRBJ1-1; D remains ambiguous. CDR1 and CDR2 (germline): SGHVS, FQNEAQ. V dropped 5 bases and J dropped 9 bases, with 13 bases sitting between them. This CDR3 has 12 residues. The CDR3 DNA sequence: TGTGCCAGCAGCGCACAGAGTTCAAAAGCTTTCTTT. This gives the protein CASSAQSSKAFF.

This clone has just a few counts. The rearrangement joins TRBV20-1 to TRBJ1-2; tentative D call: TRBD1 (5 bases). CDR3 length: 12 amino acids. Germline V gives CDR1 DFQATT, CDR2 SNEGSKA (reference sequence). V lost 3 bases to trimming and J lost 4 bases, with 9 bases between them. CDR3 sequence: CSASRQGYGYTF. CDR3 DNA sequence: TGCAGTGCTAGTAGGCAGGGCTATGGCTACACCTTC.

The chain employs TRBV7-2 and TRBJ1-2; TRBD1 agrees at 9 bases. J was trimmed by 2 bases and V by 5 bases; bases with no gene match: 6. Germline V gene sequence: CDR1 SGHTA, CDR2 FQGNSA. The CDR3 has 15 amino acids. CDR3 nucleotides: TGTGCCAGCAGCCACGGGGGGACAGGGAACTATGGCTACACCTTC. Translating gives CASSHGGTGNYGYTF.